The 26 T cell receptor beta chains below come from one sample, sequenced in a study of immune evolution from preneoplasia to lung adenocarcinoma. The assay was immunoSEQ multiplex PCR, and TCRdb's table has in-frame clones only and misses some. Of about 14,000 clones listed, 65% to 90% were seen once; the top ten hold approximately 2.8%. Material for sequencing was FFPE lung adenocarcinoma in situ tissue. All receptors come from a donor older than 65 with lung adenocarcinoma.

There are a few counts of this clone. The J gene is TRBJ2-3, the V gene TRBV5-1; 10 positions match TRBD2. Germline V gene lookup returns CDR1 SGHRS and CDR2 YFSETQ. The CDR3 length is 15 residues. With V trimmed by 2 bases and J by 6 bases, 6 bases remained unmatched. This CDR3 reads CASSFASGGGDTQYF. CDR3 bases: TGCGCCAGCAGCTTTGCTAGCGGGGGCGGGGATACGCAGTATTTT. Looking up the rest from reference TRBV5-1 and TRBJ2-3 gives the full variable domain: KAGVTQTPRYLIKTRGQQVTLSCSPISGHRSVSWYQQTPGQGLQFLFEYFSETQRNKGNFPGRFSGRQFSNSRSEMNVSTLELGDSALYLCASSFASGGGDTQYFGPGTRLTVL.

V gene TRBV4-3 combines with J gene TRBJ2-5; no firm D call. The CDR3 runs 16 residues. CDR1 is LGHNA, CDR2 YSLEER, per germline. The V end lost 0 bases, the J end lost 0 bases, and 11 bases lay between the germline ends. The CDR3 bases are TGCGCCAGCAGCCAAGATTACCTGGGAAACCAAGAGACCCAGTACTTC. Protein: CASSQDYLGNQETQYF.

This sequence joins TRBV7-2 and TRBJ2-1; possibly TRBD2 for D (6 bases). V lost 5 bases and J lost 5, with 10 bases in between. Per germline, CDR1 SGHTA and CDR2 FQGNSA. The CDR3 extends over 13 amino acids. In nucleotides, the CDR3 is TGTGCCAGCAGCGCGGGACCTAACAATGAGCAGTTCTTC. Its translation: CASSAGPNNEQFF. Filled out from reference TRBV7-2 and TRBJ2-1, the complete variable domain reads GAGVSQSPSNKVTEKGKDVELRCDPISGHTALYWYRQSLGQGLEFLIYFQGNSAPDKSGLPSDRFSAERTGGSVSTLTIQRTQQEDSAVYLCASSAGPNNEQFFGPGTRLTVL.

The V and J genes are TRBV2 and TRBJ1-2, with D possibly matching TRBD1 (5 bases). The CDR3 has 14 amino acids. Per the germline V gene, CDR1 is SNHLY and CDR2 is FYNNEI. The V end was cut by 7 bases, the J end by 1 base, with 13 bases between. The CDR3 sequence is CASTLEGVNYGYTF. The CDR3 DNA reads TGTGCCAGCACTCTAGAAGGGGTTAACTATGGCTACACCTTC.

V gene TRBV7-6 combines with J gene TRBJ2-1, with D perhaps matching TRBD1 (6 bases). This CDR3 contains 15 residues. Trimming pared 5 bases from V and 1 base from J, leaving 12 bases between. CDR1 and CDR2 from the germline V gene are SGHVS and FNYEAQ. This chain's CDR3 is CASSLGQGSYNEQFF. The CDR3 coding sequence is TGTGCCAGCAGCCTCGGTCAGGGGTCCTACAATGAGCAGTTCTTC.

V usage is TRBV7-3 and J usage is TRBJ2-5; 7 bases are a match to TRBD2. The CDR3 runs 14 residues. Germline V CDR1 and CDR2: SGHTA, FQGTGA. Trimming removed 5 bases from V and 5 bases from J; junction bases left unmatched: 8. The CDR3 DNA reads TGTGCCAGCAGCAACGGACTAGTCGGCGAGACCCAGTACTTC. It specifies CASSNGLVGETQYF.

V is TRBV4-1 and J is TRBJ2-5; no clear D. This CDR3 comprises 13 residues. Trimming took 4 bases from V and 2 from J, leaving 8 bases between them. CDR1 and CDR2 (germline): MGHRA, YSYEKL. CDR3 DNA: TGCGCCAGCAGCCGGGCCCTTCAAGAGACCCAGTACTTC. Its protein product is CASSRALQETQYF.

This clone occurred a few times. The CDR3 bases are TGCAGCGTAGCCGAAAACGAGGGGACGCAGCCCCAGCATTTT. It translates to CSVAENEGTQPQHF. The gene calls are TRBV29-1 and TRBJ1-5, with D possibly being TRBD1 (5 bases). Germline CDR1 and CDR2: SQVTM and ANQGSEA. This CDR3 is 14 amino acids long. V gave up 6 bases and J gave up 7 bases, with 19 bases separating them.

Remarks on this clone: This sequence may be a read error, since a much larger clone differs from it by one base. The chain recombines TRBV21-1 with TRBJ1-2. TRBV21-1 is a documented pseudogene. The CDR3 has 15 residues. In DNA form, the CDR3 reads TGTGCCAGCAGCGCACCCAGGACGTTCAACGAGGGCTACACCTTC. Translation: CASSAPRTFNEGYTF.

About this clone itself: At one end, the junction sequence differs from germline, possibly due to a read error. This rearrangement joins TRBV5-1 to TRBJ1-2, with D perhaps TRBD1 (5 bases). Germline V lookup: CDR1 SGHRS, CDR2 YFSETQ. The CDR3 loop spans 13 amino acids. CDR3: CASSPTGNSGYTF. In nucleotides, the CDR3 is TGCGCCAGCAGCCCAACAGGAAACTCTGGCTACACCTTC.

This chain joins TRBV6-6 and TRBJ2-4; no clear D. Germline-derived CDR1 and CDR2 are MNHNY and SVGAGI (reference sequence). This CDR3 comprises 15 residues. Trimming took off 5 bases at V and 2 bases at J, with 13 bases between the two ends. CDR3 loop: CASSERMAPKNIQYF. Here the CDR3 DNA reads TGTGCCAGCAGTGAGAGGATGGCTCCCAAAAACATTCAGTACTTC.

A remark on this clone: Germline is not matched at one junction end, which may reflect a read error. The V gene is TRBV5-1, the J gene TRBJ2-3; 11 bases line up with TRBD2. The CDR3 consists of 15 residues. The germline V gene encodes CDR1 SGHRS and CDR2 YFSETQ. This CDR3 reads CASSSSGGSTNTQYF. The DNA for the CDR3 is TGCGCCAGCAGCTCTAGCGGGGGGAGCACAAATACGCAGTATTTT.

This clone was recorded once. This chain connects TRBV7-9 to TRBJ1-2; D is uncertain. CDR1 is SEHNR and CDR2 is FQNEAQ in the germline V gene (reference sequence). The CDR3 runs 16 residues. The V gene lost 2 bases and the J gene lost 0 bases, with 13 bases spanning the gap. In DNA, the CDR3 is TGTGCCAGCAGCTTATCTTGGGGTCGTTCTAACTATGGCTACACCTTC. Translation gives CASSLSWGRSNYGYTF.

The chain couples TRBV27 to TRBJ2-7; D possibly corresponds to TRBD2 (6 bases). Per germline, CDR1 MNHEY and CDR2 SMNVEV (reference sequence). This CDR3 is 14 amino acids long. The V end was cut by 6 bases, the J end by 2 bases, with 14 bases between. CDR3 in DNA: TGTGCCAGCAGAATTAGCGGACAAGCCTACGAGCAGTACTTC. It yields the protein CASRISGQAYEQYF.

V gene TRBV9 combines with J gene TRBJ1-4; TRBD1 aligns across 10 bases. The CDR3 spans 15 residues. V lost 4 bases to trimming and J lost 4 bases; unmatched junction nucleotides: 4. CDR1 is SGDLS and CDR2 is YYNGEE in the germline V gene. The CDR3 spells CASSQRTGGNEKLFF. CDR3 sequence (DNA): TGTGCCAGCAGCCAAAGGACAGGGGGTAATGAAAAACTGTTTTTT.

The rearrangement uses TRBV5-1 and TRBJ2-2; D is ambiguous. V was clipped by 0 bases and J by 6 bases, with 6 bases between them. CDR1 SGHRS and CDR2 YFSETQ come from the germline V gene. CDR3 length: 13 amino acids. CDR3 sequence (DNA): TGCGCCAGCAGCTTGGCAGTTTCCGGGGAGCTGTTTTTT. This encodes CASSLAVSGELFF.

V and J are TRBV19 and TRBJ1-2, with 9 bases aligning to TRBD1. V trimming: 4 bases; J trimming: 5 bases; junction bases outside the gene matches: 8. The germline V gene encodes CDR1 LNHDA and CDR2 SQIVND (reference sequence). The length of the CDR3 is 15 residues. The CDR3 sequence: CASSTPGQGEYGYTF. CDR3 sequence (DNA): TGTGCCAGTAGTACACCGGGACAGGGCGAATATGGCTACACCTTC.

This chain joins TRBV20-1 and TRBJ1-1; 8 bases match TRBD1. This CDR3 region has 11 residues. Germline trimming cut 5 bases from V and 8 bases from J; bases unmatched to any gene: 4. The germline CDR1 and CDR2 sequences are DFQATT and SNEGSKA (reference sequence). The CDR3 reads CSAARTGEAFF. CDR3 DNA sequence: TGCAGTGCTGCTCGGACAGGGGAAGCTTTCTTT.

The chain links TRBV29-1 to TRBJ2-5; D call uncertain. The V end lost 1 base, the J end lost 5 bases, and 5 bases lay between the germline ends. The CDR3 runs to 11 residues. Looked up from germline, CDR1 is SQVTM and CDR2 is ANQGSEA. The CDR3 region has the DNA TGCAGCGTTGAAGCCACGGAGACCCAGTACTTC. It yields the protein CSVEATETQYF.

This clone was observed a single time. The chain uses TRBV7-2 and TRBJ2-1; TRBD2 matches at 9 bases. Trimming at V came to 1 base and at J to 2 bases, leaving 6 bases not matched to a gene. The CDR3 has 17 amino acids. Germline loops: CDR1 SGHTA, CDR2 FQGNSA. CDR3 in amino acids: CASSLEGGRAPYNEQFF. The DNA of the CDR3 is TGTGCCAGCAGCTTAGAAGGCGGGAGGGCCCCCTACAATGAGCAGTTCTTC.

As for this clone: At one of its ends the junction is not consistent with the germline gene, which may arise from a read error. This rearrangement joins TRBV6-6 to TRBJ2-5; D may be TRBD2 (6 bases). In germline, CDR1 is MNHNY, CDR2 SVGAGI (reference sequence). The CDR3 covers 14 residues. Here the CDR3 reads CASSTTSSGETQHF. The CDR3 bases are TGTGCCAGCAGTACGACTAGTTCTGGAGAGACCCAGCACTTC.

The V and J genes are TRBV28 and TRBJ1-5, with D unresolved. Per the germline V gene, CDR1 is MDHEN and CDR2 is SYDVKM. This CDR3 spans 12 amino acids. CDR3 DNA sequence: TGTGCGGCGGAGGTTATCAATCAGCCCCAGCATTTT. Protein product: CAAEVINQPQHF. Combining the CDR3 with reference TRBV28 and TRBJ1-5 gives the whole variable domain DVKVTQSSRYLVKRTGEKVFLECVQDMDHENMFWYRQDPGLGLRLIYFSYDVKMKEKGDIPEGYSVSREKKERFSLILESASTNQTSMYLCAAEVINQPQHFGDGTRLSIL.

This chain uses TRBV2 with TRBJ1-5; weak D call: TRBD1 (6 bases). Looked up from germline, CDR1 is SNHLY and CDR2 is FYNNEI. This CDR3 is 13 amino acids long. V was shortened by 6 bases and J by 6 bases, with 12 bases between the two germline ends. The CDR3 sequence is CASRGQGFQPQHF. The CDR3 DNA follows: TGTGCCAGCAGAGGCCAGGGGTTTCAGCCCCAGCATTTT.

This clone was detected only once. The chain employs TRBV14 and TRBJ2-3; D tentatively fits TRBD1 or TRBD2 (6 bases each). Deletions cut 0 bases from V and 6 bases from J, with 13 bases between. The CDR3 totals 15 residues. Looked up from germline, CDR1 is SGHDN and CDR2 is FVKESK. DNA for the CDR3: TGTGCCAGCAGCCAAGATTTCGGGGGCGGCGATACGCAGTATTTT. Translated, it gives CASSQDFGGGDTQYF.

V and J are TRBV30 and TRBJ1-1; D remains ambiguous. This CDR3 is built from 13 residues. The germline V and J ends were trimmed by 0 bases and 3 bases, with 8 bases remaining between them. CDR1 and CDR2 (germline): GTSNPN, SVGIG (reference sequence). The CDR3 reads CAWSVPRDTEAFF. The CDR3 DNA reads TGTGCCTGGAGTGTACCCAGAGACACTGAAGCTTTCTTT. Based on the CDR3 plus reference TRBV30 and TRBJ1-1, the full variable domain is SQTIHQWPATLVQPVGSPLSLECTVEGTSNPNLYWYRQAAGRGLQLLFYSVGIGQISSEVPQNLSASRPQDRQFILSSKKLLLSDSGFYLCAWSVPRDTEAFFGQGTRLTVV.

The V and J genes are TRBV19 and TRBJ2-3; 13 positions agree with TRBD2. Losses at the gene ends were 2 bases for V and 6 bases for J; bases not matched to a gene: 8. The CDR3 length is 17 residues. From germline, CDR1 is LNHDA and CDR2 SQIVND (reference sequence). The CDR3 DNA sequence: TGTGCCAGTAGTATACGGACTAGCGGGAGAGGGGGGGATACGCAGTATTTT. This translates into CASSIRTSGRGGDTQYF.